This entry concerns a single T cell receptor beta chain. Its target is unknown. This sample is drawn from a study of T cells in tumors after PD-1 blockade. General observations from the study: Blood contained about 40% of the tumor's TCR clonotypes.

Clones were read by immunoSEQ multiplex PCR, and TCRdb kept only the in-frame ones, dropping some. The sample consists of some 18,000 clones, 81% of them appearing once. CDR3 length equals 14 residues. Trimming took 5 bases from V and 3 from J; bases not matched to a gene: 5. Per the germline V gene, CDR1 is SGHNT and CDR2 is YENEEA. The receptor comes from a human donor with advanced basal cell or squamous cell carcinoma (not recorded which). The rearrangement joins TRBV11-3 to TRBJ2-7; TRBD2 matches at 9 bases. The specimen comprised PBMCs, sampled after anti-PD-1 therapy. DNA for the CDR3: TGTGCCAGCAGCCTAGCGGGAAAAGGCTACGAGCAGTACTTC. Protein: CASSLAGKGYEQYF.